Here is one TCR beta chain with its context. Its antigen is not known. The sample belongs to a study of identical twins. Study-wide results and limits: Modeled out-of-frame TCR alpha sharing in monozygotic twins fell below observed levels. Not following the same donors, the study drew its conclusions from cross-sectional statistical analysis.

TCRdb analysed the 5' RACE reads with MiXCR anew, one entry per CDR3 protein. The table shows some 1,600,000 distinct CDR3 sequences, with 32% occurring only once. All donors were healthy Caucasians. This CDR3 spans 16 amino acids. The source material was cord blood. The TCR sequence derives from a newborn girl in good health. V usage is TRBV21-1 and J usage is TRBJ2-5; the table assigns TRBD1, which was not confirmed against the DNA. The J call may be incorrect, as the DNA end agrees better with TRBJ2-7. TRBV21-1 is recorded as a pseudogene. CDR3 DNA: TGTGCCAGCAGCCACGACAGGGGGCAAACCAACTACGAGCAGTACTTC. Amino acids: CASSHDRGQTNYEQYF.